The clone carrying this TCR beta chain was observed a handful of times. The antigen remains undetermined. As for treatment: roughly 10-day PBMC culture with coronavirus spike peptide pools or control peptides (ViraFEST assay). ViraFEST stimulated the growth of antigen-specific T cells using peptide pools and subsequently profiled their TCRs by sequencing. The germline gives CDR1 LNHDA, CDR2 SQIVND (reference sequence). V gave up 6 bases and J gave up 3 bases; unmatched junction bases: 14. This CDR3 has 17 amino acids. The data are from a study of vaccination and CD4 T cells after COVID-19. Oncomine TCR Beta short-read sequencing was applied to DNA from cultured CD4+ T cells. Investigators obtained genomic DNA by extraction from cultured CD4+ T cells. TCRdb processed the PCR reads anew with MiXCR; each CDR3 protein has one entry. Among about 14,000 distinct CDR3 sequences listed, around 57% were seen once.

Sequenced input: CD4+ T cells from blood, cultured in vitro. This TCR was sampled from a human donor who had recovered from COVID-19. This chain uses TRBV19 with TRBJ1-1; TRBD1 aligns across 9 bases. The CDR3 here is CASRIPLSTGGDTEAFF. In nucleotides, the CDR3 is TGTGCCAGTAGAATCCCTCTCTCGACAGGGGGTGACACTGAAGCTTTCTTT.